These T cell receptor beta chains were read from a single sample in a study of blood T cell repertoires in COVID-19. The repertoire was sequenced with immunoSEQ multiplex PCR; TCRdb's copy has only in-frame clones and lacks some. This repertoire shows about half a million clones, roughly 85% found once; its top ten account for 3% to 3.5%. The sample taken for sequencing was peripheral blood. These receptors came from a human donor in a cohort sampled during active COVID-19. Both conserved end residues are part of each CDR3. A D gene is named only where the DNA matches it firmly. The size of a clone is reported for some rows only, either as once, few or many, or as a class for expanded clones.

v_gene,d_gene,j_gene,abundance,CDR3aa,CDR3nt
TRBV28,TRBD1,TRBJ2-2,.,CASSSTSGTGRSGELFF,TGTGCCAGCAGCTCCACCTCCGGGACAGGGCGGTCCGGGGAGCTGTTTTTT
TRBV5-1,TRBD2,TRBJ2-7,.,CASSLGAGGQYF,TGCGCCAGCAGCTTGGGCGCGGGGGGGCAGTACTTC
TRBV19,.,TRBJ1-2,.,CASSINSPRQNYGYTF,TGTGCCAGTAGTATAAACTCCCCGAGGCAAAACTATGGCTACACCTTC
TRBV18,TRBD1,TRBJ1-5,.,CASSPISGTGGGQPQHF,TGTGCCAGCTCACCGATATCCGGGACAGGGGGCGGTCAGCCCCAGCATTTT
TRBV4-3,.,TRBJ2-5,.,CASSQDLRETQYF,TGCGCCAGCAGCCAAGATCTCCGGGAGACCCAGTACTTC
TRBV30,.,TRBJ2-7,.,CAWTGRVGEQYF,TGTGCCTGGACGGGCAGGGTGGGCGAGCAGTACTTC
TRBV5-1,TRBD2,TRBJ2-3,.,CASSSTGLAGVNTQYF,TGCGCCAGCAGCTCGACGGGACTAGCGGGAGTGAATACGCAGTATTTT
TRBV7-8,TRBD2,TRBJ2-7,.,CASSPYRTSVHEQYF,TGTGCCAGCAGCCCGTACCGGACTAGCGTCCACGAGCAGTACTTC
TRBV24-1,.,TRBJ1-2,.,CATSDDRNYGYTF,TGTGCCACCAGCGATGACAGGAACTATGGCTACACCTTC
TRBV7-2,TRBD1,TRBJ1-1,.,CASSLLGQGGPEAFF,TGTGCCAGCAGCCTACTTGGACAGGGCGGGCCTGAAGCTTTCTTT
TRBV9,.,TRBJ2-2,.,CASSPLGDTGELFF,TGTGCCAGCAGCCCATTAGGGGACACCGGGGAGCTGTTTTTT
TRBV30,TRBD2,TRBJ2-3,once,CAWTQGSGSTDTQYF,TGTGCCTGGACCCAGGGTAGCGGGAGCACAGATACGCAGTATTTT
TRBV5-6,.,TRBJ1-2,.,CASSFSPNYGYTF,TGTGCCAGCAGTTTCTCCCCTAACTATGGCTACACCTTC
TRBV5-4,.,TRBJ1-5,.,CASSLSLSGTLSNQPQHF,TGTGCCAGCAGCTTATCGCTGTCAGGCACTTTGAGCAATCAGCCCCAGCATTTT
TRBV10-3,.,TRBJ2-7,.,CAISGLGSYEQYF,TGTGCCATCAGTGGGTTGGGCAGCTACGAGCAGTACTTC